A selection of T cell receptor beta chains follows, all from one sample in a study of blood T cell repertoires in COVID-19. The protocol was immunoSEQ multiplex PCR, while the TCRdb copy is restricted to in-frame clones and leaves out a portion. Of 150,000 to 200,000 clones in the sample, 70% to 90% are singletons; the top ten hold approximately 7%. The sequencing sample was made of peripheral blood. The receptors stem from a man aged 50 to 60 with active or convalescent COVID-19. The CDR3 runs from the conserved cysteine through the conserved F or W. The order of the fields is clone size, J gene, V gene, D gene, CDR3 protein, CDR3 DNA. The D gene is left open where the match is weak. Only some rows state a clone size, as once, few, many or a class for expanded clones.

- TRBJ1-2 TRBV16 TRBD1 CASSQFPQGARGYTF TGTGCCAGCAGCCAATTCCCGCAGGGGGCGCGTGGCTACACCTTC
- TRBJ2-7 TRBV7-9 - CASSTPGVYEQYF TGTGCCAGCAGCACCCCAGGGGTCTACGAGCAGTACTTC
- TRBJ2-7 TRBV13 - CASSTRLGFGEQYF TGTGCCAGCAGCACCCGACTTGGGTTCGGCGAGCAGTACTTC
once TRBJ2-3 TRBV7-9 - CASSTGDFTDTQYF TGTGCCAGCAGCACAGGGGACTTCACAGATACGCAGTATTTT
- TRBJ1-1 TRBV18 - CASSPTGTEAFF TGTGCCAGCTCCCCGACGGGGACAGAAGCTTTCTTT
- TRBJ1-1 TRBV19 TRBD1 CASNTGDNTEAFF TGTGCCAGTAATACAGGGGATAACACTGAAGCTTTCTTT
- TRBJ2-2 TRBV2 TRBD2 CASTLSGRADTGELFF TGTGCCAGCACCCTTAGCGGGAGGGCCGACACCGGGGAGCTGTTTTTT
- TRBJ2-2 TRBV5-4 TRBD1 CASSLTGGTGELFF TGTGCCAGCAGCTTGACAGGGGGCACCGGGGAGCTGTTTTTT
few TRBJ2-1 TRBV15 TRBD2 CATSRVTSGGAEQFF TGTGCCACCAGCAGAGTGACTAGCGGGGGGGCCGAGCAGTTCTTC
once TRBJ1-2 TRBV11-3 - CASSLAGGVYGYTF TGTGCCAGCAGCTTAGCAGGAGGAGTCTATGGCTACACCTTC
- TRBJ2-5 TRBV7-9 TRBD1 CASSTGQGFLETQYF TGTGCCAGCAGCACGGGACAGGGGTTTTTGGAGACCCAGTACTTC
- TRBJ2-1 TRBV9 TRBD2 CASSTTSGRAHEQFF TGTGCCAGCAGCACAACTAGCGGGAGGGCCCATGAGCAGTTCTTC
- TRBJ1-1 TRBV5-1 - CASSRARGFAFF TGCGCCAGCAGCCGCGCCAGAGGTTTTGCTTTCTTT
- TRBJ2-7 TRBV30 - CAWSAPRQGMYEQYF TGTGCCTGGAGTGCTCCCCGGCAGGGTATGTACGAGCAGTACTTC
- TRBJ2-7 TRBV7-2 TRBD2 CASSPGLAYYEQYF TGTGCCAGCAGCCCAGGACTAGCCTACTACGAGCAGTACTTC
- TRBJ1-2 TRBV6-1 - CASSEVTQNYGYTF TGTGCCAGCAGTGAAGTTACCCAGAACTATGGCTACACCTTC
- TRBJ1-1 TRBV5-4 - CASSLVGMNTEAFF TGTGCCAGCAGCTTGGTGGGCATGAACACTGAAGCTTTCTTT
- TRBJ1-1 TRBV7-9 - CASSLQANTEAFF TGTGCCAGCAGCTTACAAGCGAACACTGAAGCTTTCTTT
- TRBJ1-4 TRBV19 - CASNTAAANEKLFF TGTGCCAGTAATACCGCAGCGGCTAATGAAAAACTGTTTTTT
- TRBJ1-1 TRBV7-9 - CASSLGETEAFF TGTGCCAGCAGCTTAGGGGAGACTGAAGCTTTCTTT
- TRBJ2-7 TRBV4-3 - CASSQEPSGEQYF TGCGCCAGCAGCCAAGAACCCTCGGGCGAGCAGTACTTC
- TRBJ2-3 TRBV27 - CASSLRGGITDTQYF TGTGCCAGCAGTTTAAGGGGGGGGATCACAGATACGCAGTATTTT
- TRBJ2-5 TRBV6-2/TRBV6-3 - CASSQQQETQYF TGTGCCAGCAGTCAACAACAAGAGACCCAGTACTTC
- TRBJ2-4 TRBV20-1 - CSALAKNIQYF TGCAGTGCCCTAGCCAAAAACATTCAGTACTTC
- TRBJ1-5 TRBV19 TRBD1 CASSPRDRGSNQPQHF TGTGCCAGTAGTCCCCGGGACAGGGGGAGCAATCAGCCCCAGCATTTT
- TRBJ2-3 TRBV19 - CATLPGFASDTQYF TGTGCCACTCTCCCGGGTTTTGCCTCAGATACGCAGTATTTT
- TRBJ1-2 TRBV18 - CASSLNSYGYTF TGTGCCAGCTCACTAAATTCCTATGGCTACACCTTC
- TRBJ1-5 TRBV7-6 TRBD1 CASSPQGDQPQHF TGTGCCAGCAGTCCCCAGGGGGATCAGCCCCAGCATTTT
- TRBJ1-2 TRBV7-2 TRBD1 CASSYRGDNYGYTF TGTGCCAGCAGCTACAGGGGGGATAACTATGGCTACACCTTC
- TRBJ2-3 TRBV5-6 - CASSSPGLTADTQYF TGTGCCAGCAGCTCACCGGGACTTACCGCAGATACGCAGTATTTT
once TRBJ1-1 TRBV2 TRBD1 CAFKGDRGYTEAFF TGTGCCTTCAAGGGGGACAGGGGATACACTGAAGCTTTCTTT
- TRBJ1-2 TRBV28 TRBD1 CASRETGGSDYGYTF TGTGCCAGCAGGGAGACAGGGGGCTCAGACTATGGCTACACCTTC
- TRBJ1-6 TRBV20-1 TRBD1 CSASSGRGESPLHF TGCAGTGCTAGTAGCGGCAGGGGGGAGTCACCCCTCCACTTT
- TRBJ2-7 TRBV18 TRBD2 CASSPLLAGAEEQYF TGTGCCAGCTCACCCTTGCTAGCGGGGGCTGAGGAGCAGTACTTC
- TRBJ2-5 TRBV6-5 TRBD1 CASRDGTAAETQYF TGTGCCAGCAGAGATGGGACAGCAGCAGAGACCCAGTACTTC
- TRBJ1-3 TRBV5-1 - CASSLSVAGNTIYF TGCGCCAGCAGCTTGTCGGTGGCTGGAAACACCATATATTTT
- TRBJ1-6 TRBV6-5 - CASSAGWDNSPLHF TGTGCCAGCAGCGCAGGGTGGGATAATTCACCCCTCCACTTT
- TRBJ2-4 TRBV27 - CARSRGFTNIQYF TGTGCCAGAAGCAGGGGATTTACGAACATTCAGTACTTC